One sample yielded the 27 T cell receptor beta chains listed below, sequenced in a study of blood T cell repertoires in COVID-19. Clones were sequenced by immunoSEQ multiplex PCR, and TCRdb holds only the in-frame ones, with some missing. The sample consists of 110,000 to 150,000 clones, around three quarters of them appearing once. Material for sequencing was peripheral blood. These receptors all come from a man in his 60s with acute or convalescent COVID-19.

The chain couples TRBV30 to TRBJ1-4; D unclear. V was pared by 0 bases and J by 0 bases, with 8 bases between. CDR1 is GTSNPN and CDR2 is SVGIG in the germline V gene (reference sequence). This CDR3 has 15 amino acids. CDR3 sequence: CAWSVHLATNEKLFF. CDR3 nucleotides: TGTGCCTGGAGTGTACATCTCGCAACTAATGAAAAACTGTTTTTT.

This clone was picked up a small number of times. The gene calls are TRBV15 and TRBJ1-1, with D hard to call. Trimming took 0 bases from V and 1 from J, leaving 12 bases between them. The CDR3 runs 16 residues. The germline V gene has CDR1 LNHNV and CDR2 YYDKDF (reference sequence). CDR3 sequence: CATSREESGWNTEAFF. Here the CDR3 DNA reads TGTGCCACCAGCAGAGAGGAGAGCGGCTGGAACACTGAAGCTTTCTTT.

This clone has a count of ten or more. This chain uses TRBV5-1 with TRBJ1-6, with D hard to call. This CDR3 is built from 15 residues. The germline V gene has CDR1 SGHRS and CDR2 YFSETQ. The V end was cut by 4 bases, the J end by 8 bases, with 16 bases between. CDR3 DNA sequence: TGCGCCAGCAGCCCCCGGGTGGCCGGAGATTCACCCCTCCACTTT. Its translation: CASSPRVAGDSPLHF.

The CDR3 loop reads CASSFNFQDMQYF. The CDR3 DNA follows: TGTGCCAGCAGCTTTAACTTCCAGGATATGCAGTACTTC. The chain carries TRBV5-6 and TRBJ2-7; D not resolved. Germline V gene data show CDR1 as SGHDT and CDR2 as YYEEEE. This CDR3 spans 13 amino acids. V lost 2 bases and J 9 bases, leaving 15 bases between the germline ends.

This clone was recorded only once. This rearrangement joins TRBV7-8 to TRBJ1-2; D perhaps matches TRBD1 (5 bases). The length of the CDR3 is 12 residues. Looked up from germline, CDR1 is SGHVS and CDR2 is FQNEAQ. V was trimmed by 2 bases and J by 4 bases, leaving 5 bases between them. DNA of the CDR3: TGTGCCAGCAGCTTACAGGGCTATGGCTACACCTTC. This sequence encodes CASSLQGYGYTF.

The gene calls are TRBV2 and TRBJ1-1, with TRBD1 as a possible D gene (6 bases). Between the trimmed V and J ends, which lost 7 bases and 3 bases, there was a span of 15 bases. This CDR3 region has 14 residues. CDR1 and CDR2 (germline): SNHLY, FYNNEI. The CDR3 DNA reads TGTGCCAGCACCCCACCCACAGGGTACACTGAAGCTTTCTTT. Translated, it gives CASTPPTGYTEAFF.

The rearrangement joins TRBV27 to TRBJ1-1; D gene unclear. CDR3 size: 12 residues. V shed 5 bases and J shed 2 bases, with 6 bases lying between them. CDR1 is MNHEY, CDR2 SMNVEV, per germline (reference sequence). The CDR3: CASSTVNTEAFF. CDR3 in DNA: TGTGCCAGCAGTACAGTTAACACTGAAGCTTTCTTT.

This chain links TRBV3-1 (or the pseudogene TRBV3-2) with TRBJ1-1; 9 bases match TRBD1. From germline, CDR1 is LGHDT and CDR2 YNNKEL (reference sequence). J gave up 10 bases and V 4 bases, and 7 bases lay outside the gene matches. CDR3 size: 13 residues. The CDR3 DNA reads TGTGCCAGCAGCCTGGACAGGGGTAGGGTAGCTTTCTTT. This gives the protein CASSLDRGRVAFF.

The chain uses TRBV6-6 and TRBJ2-1, with 14 bases aligning to TRBD2. The CDR3 runs to 15 residues. Germline CDR1 and CDR2: MNHNY and SVGAGI (reference sequence). The ends lost 6 bases at V and 10 bases at J; junction bases unmatched: 8. In DNA form, the CDR3 reads TGTGCCAGCAGGGGACTAGCGGGAGAGTGGGTGGAGCAGTTCTTC. It yields the protein CASRGLAGEWVEQFF.

This clone appeared a single time. The gene calls are TRBV27 and TRBJ1-1, with 10 bases identical to TRBD1. The CDR3 has 14 residues. With V trimmed by 3 bases and J by 4 bases, 2 bases remained unmatched. Germline CDR1 MNHEY, CDR2 SMNVEV (reference sequence). The CDR3 DNA reads as TGTGCCAGCAGTTTTGACAGGGGGCGCACTGAAGCTTTCTTT. Amino acids: CASSFDRGRTEAFF.

This clone has a handful of counts. This sequence joins TRBV2 and TRBJ1-2; perhaps TRBD1 as D (6 bases). Trimming pared 9 bases from V and 3 bases from J, leaving 20 bases between. The CDR3 is 15 residues long. Germline V gene data show CDR1 as SNHLY and CDR2 as FYNNEI. This CDR3 reads CASQWSGQGHYGYTF. In DNA, the CDR3 is TGTGCCAGTCAGTGGTCAGGGCAGGGGCACTATGGCTACACCTTC. Full variable domain (remainder filled in from reference TRBV2 and TRBJ1-2): EPEVTQTPSHQVTQMGQEVILRCVPISNHLYFYWYRQILGQKVEFLVSFYNNEISEKSEIFDDQFSVERPDGSNFTLKIRSTKLEDSAMYFCASQWSGQGHYGYTFGSGTRLTVV.

The genes are TRBV7-8 and TRBJ1-2; the D is unclear. Deletions cut 1 base from V and 0 bases from J, with 12 bases between. The CDR3 runs to 16 residues. Germline values: CDR1 SGHVS, CDR2 FQNEAQ. The CDR3 spells CASSLDYSPANYGYTF. DNA for the CDR3: TGTGCCAGCAGCTTAGACTACTCCCCCGCTAACTATGGCTACACCTTC.

This CDR3 reads CASSGGRNYGYTF. The CDR3 coding sequence is TGTGCCAGCTCGGGGGGTCGGAACTATGGCTACACCTTC. The chain joins TRBV19 to TRBJ1-2; a weak D match, TRBD1 (5 bases). V was shortened by 9 bases and J by 2 bases, with 13 bases between the two germline ends. CDR3 size: 13 residues. Germline V lookup: CDR1 LNHDA, CDR2 SQIVND (reference sequence).

This clone was counted ten times or more. V gene TRBV10-3 combines with J gene TRBJ2-1; 10 nucleotides line up with TRBD2. V trimming: 2 bases; J trimming: 5 bases; junction bases outside the gene matches: 6. The germline CDR1 and CDR2 sequences are ENHRY and SYGVKD. This CDR3 comprises 16 residues. CDR3 nucleotides: TGTGCCATCAGTGAGGCCCTAGCGGGAGAGAACAATGAGCAGTTCTTC. Translation: CAISEALAGENNEQFF.

The CDR3 sequence is CAIRMGQGAMDTQYF. The CDR3 DNA sequence: TGTGCCATCAGGATGGGGCAGGGGGCGATGGATACGCAGTATTTT. The chain employs TRBV10-3 and TRBJ2-3; 8 bases agree with TRBD1. V was pared by 6 bases and J by 6 bases, with 11 bases of the junction left unmatched. CDR1 is ENHRY, CDR2 SYGVKD, per germline. The CDR3 covers 15 residues.

The chain recombines TRBV7-8 with TRBJ2-7; D remains unclear. Germline assignment: CDR1 SGHVS and CDR2 FQNEAQ. The CDR3 is 14 amino acids. The V gene lost 2 bases and the J gene lost 2 bases, with 10 bases spanning the gap. The CDR3 DNA follows: TGTGCCAGCAGCTTACTCCCAGCGACCTACGAGCAGTACTTC. This sequence encodes CASSLLPATYEQYF.

This clone was observed once. The J gene is TRBJ2-7, the V gene TRBV18; a possible D gene is TRBD2 (5 bases). The germline V gene encodes CDR1 KGHSH and CDR2 LQKENI. V shed 3 bases and J shed 1 base, with 10 bases lying between them. CDR3 length: 14 residues. The CDR3 sequence: CASSPGGPSYEQYF. The CDR3 coding sequence is TGTGCCAGCTCACCGGGCGGGCCTTCCTACGAGCAGTACTTC.

This clone appeared once. The chain employs TRBV9 and TRBJ2-5; TRBD2 aligns across 9 bases. The J segment lost 1 base and the V segment lost 3 bases, leaving 10 bases of the junction unmatched. Looked up from germline, CDR1 is SGDLS and CDR2 is YYNGEE. The CDR3 covers 17 residues. The CDR3 nucleotides read TGTGCCAGCAGCGAGGGTGGGCTAGCGGGACTCCAAGAGACCCAGTACTTC. Protein sequence: CASSEGGLAGLQETQYF.

The genes are TRBV2 and TRBJ2-1; 10 bases fit TRBD1. The V segment lost 4 bases and the J segment 3 bases; nucleotides outside the gene matches: 6. The V gene's germline CDR1 is SNHLY and CDR2 FYNNEI. The CDR3 is 16 amino acids. CDR3 DNA: TGTGCCAGCAGTGGGGGGACAGGGGTAGACTACAATGAGCAGTTCTTC. This gives the protein CASSGGTGVDYNEQFF.

The chain employs TRBV19 and TRBJ1-4; 7 bases map to TRBD1. Germline CDR1 reads LNHDA; CDR2 reads SQIVND (reference sequence). V was clipped by 9 bases and J by 8 bases; unmatched bases: 9. CDR3 size: 13 residues. This chain's CDR3 is CASSGQFGEKLFF. CDR3 DNA sequence: TGTGCCAGCTCGGGACAGTTCGGCGAAAAACTGTTTTTT.

The chain combines TRBV6-5 with TRBJ2-1, with 9 bases that match TRBD1. The CDR3 contains 13 residues. Germline CDR1 MNHEY, CDR2 SVGAGI. After removal of 6 bases from V and 6 bases from J, the junction contained 3 bases not matched to a gene. CDR3 amino acids: CASRQQGANEQFF. CDR3 nucleotide sequence: TGTGCCAGCAGGCAACAGGGGGCCAATGAGCAGTTCTTC.

The sample holds a few counts of this clone. The genes are TRBV11-3 and TRBJ1-6; no reliable D call. CDR3 length: 13 amino acids. Germline V gene lookup returns CDR1 SGHNT and CDR2 YENEEA. Trimming left V 0 bases short and J 7 bases short, with 4 bases between. Here the CDR3 reads CASSLDMNSPLHF. The CDR3 region has the DNA TGTGCCAGCAGCTTAGATATGAATTCACCCCTCCACTTT.

The chain links TRBV7-8 to TRBJ1-5; unclear D gene. The germline V and J ends were trimmed by 5 bases and 3 bases, with 14 bases remaining between them. CDR1 and CDR2 from the germline V gene are SGHVS and FQNEAQ. The length of the CDR3 is 15 residues. The DNA for the CDR3 is TGTGCCAGCAGCCGCGGCGCGGGGTTCAATCAGCCCCAGCATTTT. Translating gives CASSRGAGFNQPQHF.

The chain combines TRBV5-1 with TRBJ2-6; tentative D call: TRBD1 (6 bases). Trimming left V 2 bases short and J 1 base short, with 13 bases between. This CDR3 is 17 amino acids long. Germline lookup yields CDR1 SGHRS and CDR2 YFSETQ. The CDR3 sequence: CASSFSPDSSGANVLTF. DNA for the CDR3: TGCGCCAGCAGCTTTTCGCCGGACAGTTCTGGGGCCAACGTCCTGACTTTC.

CDR3 region: CASRAQGTDTQYF. In nucleotides, the CDR3 is TGTGCCAGCAGAGCACAGGGCACAGATACGCAGTATTTT. The chain couples TRBV2 to TRBJ2-3, with D possibly matching TRBD1 (5 bases). The CDR3 loop spans 13 amino acids. The germline CDR1 and CDR2 sequences are SNHLY and FYNNEI. V dropped 6 bases and J dropped 1 base, with 8 bases sitting between them.

The table lists this clone with a count of one. The chain employs TRBV3-1 (or the pseudogene TRBV3-2) and TRBJ2-7, with D possibly matching TRBD2 (7 bases). Looked up from germline, CDR1 is LGHDT and CDR2 is YNNKEL (reference sequence). This CDR3 comprises 16 residues. With 4 bases removed from V and 0 bases from J, the gap between germline ends came to 16 bases. CDR3 DNA: TGTGCCAGCAGCCGAGAGGGGGGGATAGGCTCCTACGAGCAGTACTTC. Encoded protein: CASSREGGIGSYEQYF.

The J gene is TRBJ2-7, the V gene TRBV9; the D gene is possibly TRBD1 (6 bases). V gave up 8 bases and J gave up 2 bases, with 14 bases separating them. Per germline, CDR1 SGDLS and CDR2 YYNGEE. CDR3 length: 13 amino acids. CDR3 sequence reads: CASSPGHTYEQYF. Here the CDR3 DNA reads TGTGCCAGTTCACCGGGACATACCTACGAGCAGTACTTC.